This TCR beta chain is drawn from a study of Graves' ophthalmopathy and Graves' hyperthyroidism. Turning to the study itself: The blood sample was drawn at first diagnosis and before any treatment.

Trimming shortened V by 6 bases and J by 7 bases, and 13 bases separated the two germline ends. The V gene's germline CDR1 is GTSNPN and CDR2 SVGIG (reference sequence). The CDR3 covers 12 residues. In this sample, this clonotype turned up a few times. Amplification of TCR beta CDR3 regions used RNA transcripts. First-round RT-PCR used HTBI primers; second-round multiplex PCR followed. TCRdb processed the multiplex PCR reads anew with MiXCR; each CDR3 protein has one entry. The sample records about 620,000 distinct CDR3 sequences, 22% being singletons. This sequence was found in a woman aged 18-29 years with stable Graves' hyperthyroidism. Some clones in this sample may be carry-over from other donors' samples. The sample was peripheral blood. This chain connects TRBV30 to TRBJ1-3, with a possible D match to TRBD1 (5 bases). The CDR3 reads CACGTLGNTIYF. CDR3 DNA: TGTGCCTGCGGGACTCTCGGGAACACCATATATTTT.